The sequence of this T cell receptor beta chain was determined in a study of cytomegalovirus exposure and HLA in healthy donors. Amplification used 60 Vbeta primers and 13 Jbeta primers. Produced via immunoSEQ multiplex PCR; TCRdb's table is partial and in-frame only. Here the sample spans about 110,000 clones, about two thirds being singletons. Overall study findings and caveats: On later analysis, the bulk of CMV-associated TCR beta chains appeared to be HLA-restricted. Upon later analysis, HLA-associated TCR beta chains proved more clonally expanded than other, equally common chains.

Germline V gene data show CDR1 as MNHEY and CDR2 as SMNVEV (reference sequence). With 5 bases clipped from V and 3 bases from J, the junction kept 13 bases outside the gene matches. The CDR3 is made up of 18 amino acids. Notes on this clone: Its antigen remains unidentified.

The V gene is TRBV27, the J gene TRBJ2-6; 7 bases fit TRBD1. The sample comprised PBMCs. This TCR derives from a female donor in good health and CMV-seronegative. The CDR3 protein is CASSVTGSRGVGANVLTF. The CDR3 DNA is TGTGCCAGCAGTGTGACAGGGTCCCGTGGGGTTGGGGCCAACGTCCTGACTTTC. Using reference TRBV27 and TRBJ2-6 for the parts outside the CDR3, the full variable domain is EAQVTQNPRYLITVTGKKLTVTCSQNMNHEYMSWYRQDPGLGLRQIYYSMNVEVTDKGDVPEGYKVSRKEKRNFPLILESPSPNQTSLYFCASSVTGSRGVGANVLTFGAGSRLTVL.